This TCR beta chain derives from a study of PD-1 blockade in mismatch repair-deficient tumors. PCR or immunohistochemistry showed mismatch repair deficiency in every enrolled patient. TCRs were sequenced from three patients responding to pembrolizumab. The CDR3 runs to 14 residues. CDR1 and CDR2 from the germline V gene are SGHTA and FQGTGA. Trimming took off 2 bases at V and 2 bases at J, with 9 bases between the two ends. Profiling relied on immunoSEQ multiplex PCR, and the TCRdb table lists in-frame clones only, not all of them. Here the sample spans 100,000 or so clones, 82% being singletons. The chain uses TRBV7-3 and TRBJ1-1; D is unclear. The sequence was obtained from an adult with mismatch repair-deficient cancer. The sample was peripheral blood, taken roughly 36 weeks after starting pembrolizumab. The CDR3 is CASSLAKTNTEAFF. The CDR3 DNA reads TGTGCCAGCAGCTTAGCCAAAACAAACACTGAAGCTTTCTTT. Complete variable domain (other parts from reference TRBV7-3 and TRBJ1-1): GAGVSQTPSNKVTEKGKYVELRCDPISGHTALYWYRQSLGQGPEFLIYFQGTGAADDSGLPNDRFFAVRPEGSVSTLKIQRTERGDSAVYLCASSLAKTNTEAFFGQGTRLTVV.